This passage covers 25 T cell receptor beta chains from one sample sequenced in a study of beta chain features in type 1 diabetes. The study's findings and limits: TCRB CDR3s were moderately but significantly shorter in Type 1 diabetes patients in all four CD4+ subsets.

Isolated RNA was reverse transcribed in full, so expressed TCRB transcripts were sequenced. The table came from immunoSEQ multiplex PCR; TCRdb's copy has only in-frame clones and leaves some out. The sample has hundreds of thousands of clones; around 15% are singletons. The antigens of these receptors remain unknown. Material: naive CD4+ T cells from blood. Receptor source: a man younger than 35 with type 1 diabetes.

V is TRBV29-1 and J is TRBJ2-5; D may be TRBD2 (7 bases). CDR3 size: 15 residues. CDR1 is SQVTM and CDR2 is ANQGSEA in the germline V gene. V lost 2 bases to trimming and J lost 1 base, with 14 bases between them. CDR3 sequence (DNA): TGCAGCGTTGAACGGGGGGCGGCGGCCCAAGAGACCCAGTACTTC. It specifies CSVERGAAAQETQYF.

This clone was counted only a few times. The chain recombines TRBV18 with TRBJ1-4, with D hard to call. Germline assignment: CDR1 KGHSH and CDR2 LQKENI. Trimming removed 2 bases at V and 5 bases at J, with 12 bases between. The CDR3 has 15 residues. CDR3 loop: CASSPSSQLNEKLFF. DNA of the CDR3: TGTGCCAGCTCACCATCCTCCCAGCTAAATGAAAAACTGTTTTTT.

This clone turned up a few times. In nucleotides, the CDR3 is TGCGCCAGCAGCCCGGAGACAGGGGTGGGTCAGCCCCAGCATTTT. It codes for CASSPETGVGQPQHF. The genes are TRBV5-1 and TRBJ1-5; 8 bases are shared with TRBD1. The CDR3 has 15 residues. Germline V lookup: CDR1 SGHRS, CDR2 YFSETQ. V shed 4 bases, J shed 6 bases, and the junction held 9 bases outside the gene matches.

This clone was counted between two and nine times. The rearrangement links TRBV7-9 to TRBJ2-3; tentative D call: TRBD2 (5 bases). V shed 0 bases and J shed 1 base, with 8 bases lying between them. CDR1 and CDR2 from the germline V gene are SEHNR and FQNEAQ (reference sequence). The CDR3 has 15 amino acids. The CDR3: CASSLALSGTDTQYF. The CDR3 DNA follows: TGTGCCAGCAGCTTAGCGCTTAGCGGCACAGATACGCAGTATTTT.

This chain joins TRBV6-1 and TRBJ1-1, with a weak D call TRBD1 (5 bases). The CDR3 has 15 residues. V gave up 3 bases and J gave up 0 bases, with 11 bases separating them. Germline values: CDR1 MNHNS, CDR2 SASEGT. CDR3 sequence: CASSDDRPMNTEAFF. CDR3 DNA: TGTGCCAGCAGTGACGACAGACCGATGAACACTGAAGCTTTCTTT.

This clone was detected only a few times. The CDR3 region is CASSAQVGGNNSPLHF. DNA of the CDR3: TGTGCCAGCAGCGCCCAGGTAGGGGGAAATAATTCACCCCTCCACTTT. The chain recombines TRBV9 with TRBJ1-6; D is possibly TRBD1 (6 bases). This CDR3 spans 16 amino acids. V shed 3 bases and J shed 5 bases, with 15 bases lying between them. CDR1 and CDR2 from the germline V gene are SGDLS and YYNGEE. The full variable domain, its missing parts supplied by reference TRBV9 and TRBJ1-6, is DSGVTQTPKHLITATGQRVTLRCSPRSGDLSVYWYQQSLDQGLQFLIQYYNGEERAKGNILERFSAQQFPDLHSELNLSSLELGDSALYFCASSAQVGGNNSPLHFGNGTRLTVT.

This chain links TRBV18 with TRBJ2-4; D gene unclear. Trimming shortened V by 2 bases and J by 8 bases, and 16 bases separated the two germline ends. The CDR3 length is 15 residues. Germline V lookup: CDR1 KGHSH, CDR2 LQKENI. As DNA, the CDR3 is TGTGCCAGCTCACCAGCATCCGCAGGCCTATACATTCAGTACTTC. It encodes CASSPASAGLYIQYF.

With regard to this clone: A read error may account for a junction end that differs from germline. This chain joins TRBV5-4 and TRBJ2-1; D unclear. Looked up from germline, CDR1 is SGHNT and CDR2 is YYREEE (reference sequence). This CDR3 is built from 14 residues. The CDR3 DNA reads as TGTGCCAGCAGCTTGATAAGCTCCCACAATGAGCAGTTCTTC. It codes for CASSLISSHNEQFF.

The chain has TRBV19 and TRBJ1-5; D is unclear. The CDR3 has 12 residues. Germline V gives CDR1 LNHDA, CDR2 SQIVND (reference sequence). Trimming stripped 3 bases from V and 3 bases from J, with 3 bases between. CDR3 DNA: TGTGCCAGTAGTATTACCAATCAGCCCCAGCATTTT. Amino acid sequence: CASSITNQPQHF.

J is TRBJ1-4 and V is TRBV30; D unclear. V dropped 0 bases and J dropped 5 bases, with 10 bases sitting between them. Looked up from germline, CDR1 is GTSNPN and CDR2 is SVGIG (reference sequence). The CDR3 has 14 amino acids. The CDR3: CAWSVGGKNEKLFF. The DNA for the CDR3 is TGTGCCTGGAGTGTAGGAGGGAAGAATGAAAAACTGTTTTTT. The full variable domain, its missing parts supplied by reference TRBV30 and TRBJ1-4, is SQTIHQWPATLVQPVGSPLSLECTVEGTSNPNLYWYRQAAGRGLQLLFYSVGIGQISSEVPQNLSASRPQDRQFILSSKKLLLSDSGFYLCAWSVGGKNEKLFFGSGTQLSVL.

The table lists this clone with a few counts. The V and J genes are TRBV5-1 and TRBJ2-1; 11 bases are a match to TRBD2. The length of the CDR3 is 17 residues. In germline, CDR1 is SGHRS, CDR2 YFSETQ. The V segment lost 1 base and the J segment 8 bases; nucleotides outside the gene matches: 11. The CDR3 region is CASSLKPLSGGADEQFF. CDR3 DNA: TGCGCCAGCAGCTTGAAACCCCTTAGCGGGGGGGCCGATGAGCAGTTCTTC. Combining the CDR3 with reference TRBV5-1 and TRBJ2-1 gives the whole variable domain KAGVTQTPRYLIKTRGQQVTLSCSPISGHRSVSWYQQTPGQGLQFLFEYFSETQRNKGNFPGRFSGRQFSNSRSEMNVSTLELGDSALYLCASSLKPLSGGADEQFFGPGTRLTVL.

The J gene is TRBJ2-1, the V gene TRBV2; 7 bases agree with TRBD1. Losses at the gene ends were 5 bases for V and 6 bases for J; bases not matched to a gene: 10. CDR1 and CDR2 (germline): SNHLY, FYNNEI. The CDR3 loop spans 15 amino acids. For the CDR3, the DNA is TGTGCCAGCAGTCAGGACAGGTCGGGTGGCAATGAGCAGTTCTTC. Translated, it gives CASSQDRSGGNEQFF.

This clone was detected only a few times. The gene calls are TRBV5-4 and TRBJ1-2; D is perhaps TRBD1 (6 bases). CDR3 size: 14 residues. The ends were cut back, 4 bases at V and 8 bases at J, with 18 bases in the middle. Germline lookup yields CDR1 SGHNT and CDR2 YYREEE (reference sequence). CDR3 protein: CASSHLDRHGGYTF. The CDR3 nucleotides read TGTGCCAGCAGCCACCTTGACAGGCACGGAGGCTACACCTTC.

The V gene is TRBV6-5, the J gene TRBJ1-2; TRBD1 might be the D (6 bases). This CDR3 is 15 amino acids long. Germline CDR1 reads MNHEY; CDR2 reads SVGAGI. The germline V and J ends were trimmed by 5 bases and 2 bases, with 15 bases remaining between them. CDR3 in amino acids: CASSAYTGTNYGYTF. CDR3 nucleotide sequence: TGTGCCAGCAGTGCCTATACAGGGACCAACTATGGCTACACCTTC.

This clone was seen more than once but under ten times. This chain uses TRBV5-1 with TRBJ1-1, with D tentatively TRBD1 (5 bases). Germline CDR1 and CDR2: SGHRS and YFSETQ. V gave up 0 bases and J gave up 8 bases, with 11 bases separating them. The CDR3 is 13 amino acids. The CDR3 protein is CASSLGGTGEAFF. DNA of the CDR3: TGCGCCAGCAGCTTGGGAGGGACGGGAGAAGCTTTCTTT.

Only a few counts were recorded for this clone. This rearrangement joins TRBV23-1 to TRBJ1-3; 8 bases align to TRBD1. TRBV23-1 carries the ORF label, with uncertain function. The J segment lost 0 bases and the V segment lost 3 bases, leaving 7 bases of the junction unmatched. The CDR3 consists of 17 residues. The CDR3 coding sequence is TGCGCCAGCAGTCACCAAACAGGGGGACCCTCTGGAAACACCATATATTTT. It yields the protein CASSHQTGGPSGNTIYF.

The J gene is TRBJ1-6, the V gene TRBV30; D may be TRBD1 (5 bases). V gave up 0 bases and J gave up 8 bases, with 23 bases separating them. The CDR3 covers 18 residues. CDR1 is GTSNPN and CDR2 is SVGIG in the germline V gene (reference sequence). CDR3 sequence (DNA): TGTGCCTGGAGTGTTATAGCCCTTGGGGCCTCAGCCGATTCACCCCTCCACTTT. As protein: CAWSVIALGASADSPLHF. Full variable domain (rest looked up from reference TRBV30 and TRBJ1-6): SQTIHQWPATLVQPVGSPLSLECTVEGTSNPNLYWYRQAAGRGLQLLFYSVGIGQISSEVPQNLSASRPQDRQFILSSKKLLLSDSGFYLCAWSVIALGASADSPLHFGNGTRLTVT.

As regards this clone: The sample holds other DNA sequences that translate to the same CDR3. The rearrangement links TRBV4-1 to TRBJ1-4; D unclear. The CDR3 has 14 residues. V was cut by 4 bases and J by 4 bases, with 10 bases left in between. CDR1 is MGHRA, CDR2 YSYEKL, per germline. The CDR3 region has the DNA TGCGCCAGCAGCCCAACTGGGATTAATGAAAAACTGTTTTTT. This codes for CASSPTGINEKLFF.

The rearrangement links TRBV4-1 to TRBJ1-5; 8 positions agree with TRBD1. The CDR3 consists of 16 residues. J was trimmed by 6 bases and V by 0 bases; bases with no gene match: 7. CDR1 MGHRA and CDR2 YSYEKL come from the germline V gene. The CDR3 region has the DNA TGCGCCAGCAGCCAAGATATACAGGGGGGAGTTCAGCCCCAGCATTTT. Encoded protein: CASSQDIQGGVQPQHF.

V and J are TRBV30 and TRBJ2-7; D ambiguous. Looked up from germline, CDR1 is GTSNPN and CDR2 is SVGIG (reference sequence). CDR3 size: 12 residues. Trimming shortened V by 4 bases and J by 3 bases, and 10 bases separated the two germline ends. As DNA, the CDR3 is TGTGCCTGGACCAAGGGAATCTACGAGCAGTACTTC. Protein sequence: CAWTKGIYEQYF.

This clone was seen a few times. V gene TRBV29-1 combines with J gene TRBJ2-1; D is unresolved. Trimming took 7 bases from V and 5 from J, leaving 15 bases between them. The germline CDR1 and CDR2 sequences are SQVTM and ANQGSEA. The CDR3 is 13 residues long. The CDR3 loop reads CSAVAASNNEQFF. As DNA, the CDR3 is TGCAGCGCCGTCGCGGCCAGCAACAATGAGCAGTTCTTC.

V is TRBV7-9 and J is TRBJ2-2, with D perhaps TRBD1 (6 bases). Germline values: CDR1 SEHNR, CDR2 FQNEAQ (reference sequence). CDR3 length: 14 residues. V lost 2 bases and J 5 bases, leaving 9 bases between the germline ends. CDR3: CASSLPGVTGELFF. The CDR3 nucleotides are TGTGCCAGCAGCTTACCAGGGGTTACCGGGGAGCTGTTTTTT.

The gene calls are TRBV18 and TRBJ1-1; D is uncertain. Trimming removed 3 bases from V and 2 bases from J, with 10 bases in between. This CDR3 contains 14 residues. Germline CDR1 KGHSH, CDR2 LQKENI. CDR3 bases: TGTGCCAGCTCACCTACTACTTCCAACACTGAAGCTTTCTTT. It encodes CASSPTTSNTEAFF.

CDR3: CASSLYQSTDTQYF. In DNA form, the CDR3 reads TGCGCCAGCAGCTTGTACCAGAGCACAGATACGCAGTATTTT. The V call is TRBV5-1, the J call TRBJ2-3; D is uncertain. Germline V lookup: CDR1 SGHRS, CDR2 YFSETQ. The CDR3 is made up of 14 amino acids. Trimming took 1 base from V and 0 from J, leaving 6 bases between them.

The J gene is TRBJ1-3, the V gene TRBV2, with 10 nucleotides matching TRBD1. From germline, CDR1 is SNHLY and CDR2 FYNNEI. This CDR3 has 14 amino acids. V lost 6 bases, J lost 2 bases, and 1 base stayed unmatched. The CDR3 DNA reads as TGTGCCAGCAGGGGGACAGGGGCTGGAAACACCATATATTTT. The encoded protein is CASRGTGAGNTIYF.